This T cell receptor beta chain stems from a study of regulatory T cells in long-lasting Graves disease. There are many counts of this clonotype. The antigen is undetermined. Researchers made TCR beta libraries by using iRepertoire HTBI primers and running Arm-PCR on CDR3 regions. TCRdb reprocessed the multiplex PCR reads via MiXCR and lists one record per CDR3 protein. The profile shows approximately 380,000 distinct CDR3 sequences, less than 25% of them singletons. Study-level findings and limits: Accuracy could have been hurt by small sample size. TRBV28, TRBJ1-2 and TRBJ2-5 were favored in persistent disease.

The time point is: persistent/refractory GD, antithyroid drugs over 5 years with positive TRAb. From RNA extracted from PBMCs, the TCR library was made. V lost 4 bases and J lost 0, with 9 bases in between. Germline values: CDR1 LGHDT, CDR2 YNNKEL (reference sequence). The CDR3 contains 14 residues. Sample: peripheral blood mononuclear cells (PBMCs), taken when the disease was refractory, from a patient treated with antithyroid drugs. The chain combines TRBV3-1 with TRBJ1-1; D not resolved. This clonotype was obtained from a female donor with Graves disease. For the CDR3, the DNA is TGTGCCAGCAGCCTTTCCATCTTGAACACTGAAGCTTTCTTT. Translated: CASSLSILNTEAFF. Complete variable domain (other parts from reference TRBV3-1 and TRBJ1-1): DTAVSQTPKYLVTQMGNDKSIKCEQNLGHDTMYWYKQDSKKFLKIMFSYNNKELIINETVPNRFSPKSPDKAHLNLHINSLELGDSAVYFCASSLSILNTEAFFGQGTRLTVV.